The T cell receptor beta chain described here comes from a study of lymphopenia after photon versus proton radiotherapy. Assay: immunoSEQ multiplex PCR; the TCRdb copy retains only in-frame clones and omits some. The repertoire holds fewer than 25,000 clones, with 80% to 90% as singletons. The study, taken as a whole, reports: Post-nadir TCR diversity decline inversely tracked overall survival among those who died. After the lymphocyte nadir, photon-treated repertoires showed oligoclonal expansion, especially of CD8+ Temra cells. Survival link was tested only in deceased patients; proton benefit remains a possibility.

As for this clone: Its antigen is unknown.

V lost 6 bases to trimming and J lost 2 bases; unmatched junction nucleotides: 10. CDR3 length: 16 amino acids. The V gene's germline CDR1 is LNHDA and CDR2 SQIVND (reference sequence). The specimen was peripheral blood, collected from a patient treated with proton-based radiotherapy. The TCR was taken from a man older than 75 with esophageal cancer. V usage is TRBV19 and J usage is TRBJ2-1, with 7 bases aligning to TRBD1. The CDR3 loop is CASSATGISTYNEQFF. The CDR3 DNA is TGTGCCAGTAGCGCGACAGGGATCAGCACCTACAATGAGCAGTTCTTC.